This T cell receptor beta chain was obtained from a study of cytomegalovirus exposure and HLA in healthy donors. Study-level points and caveats: Available immune exposure information covered CMV serostatus only. Compared with the roughly 670-donor mean, an Asian-associated ancestry cluster reportedly had fewer N-insertions, according to a later analysis. Confirmation in vitro established that a few CMV-associated chains were specific for CMV antigens. Previous analysis showed most TCR beta V segments were productive about 90% or about 30% of the time.

This clone was counted at least ten times. What it binds is not known. Germline V lookup: CDR1 LNHNV, CDR2 YYDKDF (reference sequence). V was clipped by 4 bases and J by 0 bases, with 22 bases between them. CDR3 length equals 19 residues. 60 Vbeta and 13 Jbeta primers were used in PCR. Some clones are missing from TCRdb's copy, which holds only in-frame ones; the method was immunoSEQ multiplex PCR. The sample shows over 80,000 clones, 60% to 85% of them seen only once. The clonotype comes from a man in his sixties in good health and CMV-seropositive. This rearrangement joins TRBV15 to TRBJ1-3; D might be TRBD1 (5 bases). Sequenced sample: PBMCs. The CDR3 region has the DNA TGTGCCACCAGCACGGGAGGGCCCAGGGCCCCTAACTCTGGAAACACCATATATTTT. Translating it yields CATSTGGPRAPNSGNTIYF.